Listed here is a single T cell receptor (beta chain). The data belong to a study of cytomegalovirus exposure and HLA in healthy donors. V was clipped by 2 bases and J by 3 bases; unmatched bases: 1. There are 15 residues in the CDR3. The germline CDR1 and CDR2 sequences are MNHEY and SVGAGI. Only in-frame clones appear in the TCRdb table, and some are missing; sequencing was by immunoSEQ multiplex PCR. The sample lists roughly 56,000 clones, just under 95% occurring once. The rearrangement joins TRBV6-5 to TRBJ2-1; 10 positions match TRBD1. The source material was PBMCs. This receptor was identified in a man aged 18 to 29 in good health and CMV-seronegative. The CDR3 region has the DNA TGTGCCAGCAGTTACGGACAGGGGGGCTACAATGAGCAGTTCTTC. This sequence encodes CASSYGQGGYNEQFF.